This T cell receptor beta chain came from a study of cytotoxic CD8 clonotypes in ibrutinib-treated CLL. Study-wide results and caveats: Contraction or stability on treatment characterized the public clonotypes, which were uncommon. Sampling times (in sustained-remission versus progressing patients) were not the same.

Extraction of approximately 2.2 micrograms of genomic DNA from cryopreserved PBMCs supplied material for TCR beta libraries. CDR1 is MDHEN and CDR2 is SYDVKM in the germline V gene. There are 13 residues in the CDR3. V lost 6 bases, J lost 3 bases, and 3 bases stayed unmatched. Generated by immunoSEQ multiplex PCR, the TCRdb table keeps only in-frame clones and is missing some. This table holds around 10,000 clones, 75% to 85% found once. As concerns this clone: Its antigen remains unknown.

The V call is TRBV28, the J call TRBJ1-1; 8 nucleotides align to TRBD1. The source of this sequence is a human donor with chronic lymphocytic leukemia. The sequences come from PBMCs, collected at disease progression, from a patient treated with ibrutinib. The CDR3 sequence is CASSQQGDTEAFF. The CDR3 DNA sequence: TGTGCCAGCAGCCAACAGGGGGACACTGAAGCTTTCTTT.